This T cell receptor beta chain derives from a study of shared clonotypes between healthy human individuals. The assay was immunoSEQ multiplex PCR, and TCRdb's table has in-frame clones only and misses some. This table has some 2,000,000 clones, over 85% appearing once. Germline V CDR1 and CDR2: SGHDN, FVKESK. The CDR3 is 15 residues long. Free of recent acute infections or vaccinations, the donors were healthy HIV-negative adults. The sequence was collected from a young man in good health. This chain connects TRBV14 to TRBJ1-3, with D possibly being TRBD2 (6 bases). The DNA end lines up better with TRBJ2-2; the J call may be wrong. The sequenced sample consisted of naive CD4+ T cells sorted from blood. Subset reported: CD45RA+ positively selected. The DNA for the CDR3 is TGTGCCAGCAGACTTCGTGAGGGAGGCACCGGGGAGCTGTTTTTT. Its protein product is CASRLREGGTGELFF.